This T cell receptor beta chain derives from a study of T-cell reconstitution after alpha-beta-depleted transplantation in children. Unique molecular identifiers tagged the TCRbeta library. TCRdb reprocessed the PCR reads via MiXCR and lists one record per CDR3 protein. The table has just under 550,000 distinct CDR3 sequences, about 18% seen once. This clonotype was counted a few times. The receptor was derived from a human donor who donated a stem cell graft to a child with acute lymphoblastic leukemia. The starting material was PBMCs from the stem cell graft donor, obtained from the stem cell graft.

CDR3 amino acids: CASSDRDSDQPQHF. Written as DNA, the CDR3 is TGTGCCAGCAGCGACCGGGACAGTGATCAGCCCCAGCATTTT. The gene calls are TRBV9 and TRBJ1-5; 7 positions match TRBD1. Germline assignment: CDR1 SGDLS and CDR2 YYNGEE. CDR3 length equals 14 residues. V gave up 3 bases and J gave up 5 bases; unmatched junction bases: 5.